The T cell receptor (beta chain) described here comes from a study of cytotoxic CD8 clonotypes in ibrutinib-treated CLL (dated by TCRdb to the early 2020s). General notes on the study: The cohort included some 14 treatment-naive and ten to twelve relapsed/refractory patients; about 17 were IGHV unmutated. Responses were partial in roughly 25 patients and complete in 2; after median around 72 months follow-up, around 14 stayed in remission and some twelve progressed. The response samples were drawn at a median of roughly eleven months into treatment, with a range of about 6 to 40 months. Samples averaged roughly 280,000 productive templates and around 91,000 productive rearrangements. Longitudinal samples were available for about 30% of the roughly 86 trial participants. Cryopreserved peripheral blood mononuclear cells were collected before treatment, at response, and at either disease progression or sustained remission. Every remission and progressive disease sample was obtained while ibrutinib was still being received by the patients.

For TCR beta library preparation, roughly 2 micrograms of genomic DNA were extracted from the cryopreserved PBMCs. Longitudinal blood samples from CLL patients on ibrutinib monotherapy were analyzed using high-throughput TCR beta sequencing. The patients took part in an open-label, single-center phase 2 trial of ibrutinib monotherapy. About this clone: What this receptor recognizes is not known. Base qualities are not at hand, and no much larger clone is one base apart.

A MiSeq instrument was used for deep resolution sequencing, which targeted depths ranging from 1 in 1 million up to 1 in 200,000 T cells, with coverage averaging 10x for each clonotype. TCR beta libraries were generated with the immunoSEQ hsTCRB Kit. Concerning the study's data processing: Data were analyzed with ImmunoSEQ Data Assistant and ImmunoSEQ Analyzer, with V, D and J genes assigned per IMGT definitions. Clonality, which ranges from 0 to 1, was calculated as one minus the normalized Shannon entropy of productive rearrangement frequencies. Only overrepresented clonotypes making up at least 0.05% of each patient's repertoire were included in the public clonotype analysis. Fewer than 15 age-matched healthy donor repertoires from immuneACCESS served as clonality controls. TCRdb carries this immuneACCESS record with in-frame sequences only. Its versions omit some clonotypes, under half of them owing to an unresolved V gene in the studies checked, with the rest unexplained. V, J and clone size are those of that table, while D and trimming were read from the DNA. Within this sample are 300,000 or so clones, with about 64% of them counted one time only. The ten largest clones represent just under 6.5% of the sample.

Per the germline V gene, KGHSH is the CDR1 and LQKENI is the CDR2. The CDR3 has 14 amino acids, counting the end cysteine and phenylalanine. The CDR3 DNA has 42 bases and is translated from base 1. V drops 4 bases and J drops 0 bases, leaving 10 bases in between. What the research found in general, with its limitations: Sampling times were not matched between sustained-remission and progressing patients, and lymph node repertoires were not studied. Public clonotypes were found to be uncommon and were observed to contract or remain stable during treatment; the increase in clonality was shown to reflect expansion of private clonotypes at ibrutinib response. Baseline clonality was found to be higher than that of age-matched healthy donors and was strongly correlated with circulating CD8+ T-cell counts. At ibrutinib response clonality went up, during sustained remission it held steady, and at progression it dropped back toward baseline.

The source of this sequence is a human donor with chronic lymphocytic leukemia. Recombination linked TRBV18 to TRBJ2-7; matching of 6 bases hints at TRBD2 as the D gene. Source: PBMCs, taken after 36 months of ibrutinib treatment. The nucleotide sequence is given as TGTGCCAGCTCACGCGGGGCCAGCTCCTACGAGCAGTACTTC. Its product reads: CASSRGASSYEQYF.